This TCR beta chain derives from a study of blood T cells in healthy people across ages. It was with a sample-barcoded 5' primer and a J-beta primer mix that a second PCR of roughly 7 to 12 cycles was run. Sequencing of every sample gave 2.5 million or more CDR3-containing paired-end reads. TCRdb passed the 5' RACE reads through MiXCR, listing each CDR3 protein once. This sample has 2 million or so distinct CDR3 sequences; about 50% occur once, and the top ten carry approximately 2.1%. V was trimmed by 3 bases and J by 8 bases, leaving 16 bases between them. Per the germline V gene, CDR1 is DFQATT and CDR2 is SNEGSKA (reference sequence). This CDR3 region has 13 residues.

The sequenced sample was blood. This receptor was identified in a woman aged 35 to 49 in good health. This sequence joins TRBV20-1 and TRBJ2-5; D gene unclear. The CDR3 sequence is CSASYGFEETQYF. The CDR3, as DNA: TGCAGTGCTAGTTACGGGTTTGAGGAAACCCAGTACTTC.